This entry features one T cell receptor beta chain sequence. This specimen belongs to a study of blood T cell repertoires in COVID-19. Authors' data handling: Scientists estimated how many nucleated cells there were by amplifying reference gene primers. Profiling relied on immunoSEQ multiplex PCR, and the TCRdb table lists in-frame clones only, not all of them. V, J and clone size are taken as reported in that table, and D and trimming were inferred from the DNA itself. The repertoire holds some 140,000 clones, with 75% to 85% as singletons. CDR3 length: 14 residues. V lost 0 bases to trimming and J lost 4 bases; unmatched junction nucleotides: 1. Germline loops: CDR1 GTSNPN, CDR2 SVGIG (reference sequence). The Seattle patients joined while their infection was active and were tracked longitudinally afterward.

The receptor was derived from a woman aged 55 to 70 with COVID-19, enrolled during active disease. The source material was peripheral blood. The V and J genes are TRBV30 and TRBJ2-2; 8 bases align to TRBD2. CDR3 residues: CAWSVGRATGELFF. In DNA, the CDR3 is TGTGCCTGGAGTGTCGGGAGGGCCACCGGGGAGCTGTTTTTT.